What follows is one T cell receptor beta chain and its context. The antigen is not known. The method was immunoSEQ multiplex PCR; TCRdb's version includes in-frame clones alone and lacks a portion of them. The table has 14,000 or so clones, more than 75% seen once; the top ten hold approximately 17%. Germline V gene lookup returns CDR1 SGHVS and CDR2 FQNEAQ. The CDR3 has 13 residues. The data stem from a study of OX40 agonist ivuxolimab in advanced cancers. In the study overall: Dose-escalation patients had hepatocellular carcinoma, melanoma, renal cell or head and neck cancer. Treatment received earlier with anti-PD-1, anti-PD-L1 or anti-CTLA-4 agents was allowed, and over 30% had some. Study results and caveats: At 0.1 to 3.0 mg/kg and by week 6, clonal expansion occurred in CD4+ and CD8+ blood T cells. Relative to CD4+, CD8+ T cells held more expanded clones on average.

The chain links TRBV7-8 to TRBJ2-5; D remains ambiguous. The last part of the DNA fits TRBJ2-7 better; the J call may be wrong. This clonotype was obtained from an adult with an advanced solid tumor such as melanoma, head and neck, liver or kidney cancer. Sequencing used CD4+ or CD8+ T cells sorted from blood, obtained in a trial of the OX40 agonist ivuxolimab. As DNA, the CDR3 is TGTGCCAGCAGCTTAGCCAGCTCCTACGAGCAGTACTTC. It translates to CASSLASSYEQYF.